The 14 T cell receptor beta chains listed next were all sequenced from one sample in a study of T-cell reconstitution after alpha-beta-depleted transplantation in children (dated by TCRdb to about 2016). Libraries were constructed by PCR. Sequencing took place on an Illumina HiSeq 2500. TCR library preparation used molecular barcoding, with unique molecular identifiers applied to normalize quantification of the TCRbeta repertoire. TCRdb passed the public sequencing reads through fastp at Q25 and MiXCR, retaining productive beta sequences. Every entry covers one CDR3 protein and lists the most common genes and DNA from its rows. Counted in this sample were about 110,000 distinct CDR3 sequences; around 10% of them appeared once. 8% to 9.5% of the sample comes from the top ten. This specimen consisted of PBMCs from the stem cell graft donor, obtained from the stem cell graft. These receptors were obtained from a human donor who donated a stem cell graft to a child with acute lymphoblastic leukemia.

This clonotype came up many times. The chain links TRBV5-1 to TRBJ1-6; D gene unclear. CDR3 length: 14 amino acids. The germline CDR1 and CDR2 sequences are SGHRS and YFSETQ. V lost 0 bases and J 7 bases, leaving 8 bases between the germline ends. The CDR3 sequence: CASSLEGWNSPLHF. CDR3 bases: TGCGCCAGCAGCTTGGAAGGGTGGAATTCACCCCTCCACTTT.

This clonotype was detected many times. The chain joins TRBV9 to TRBJ1-5; D is ambiguous. The CDR3 sequence is 14 residues long. CDR1 and CDR2 (germline): SGDLS, YYNGEE. Trimming pared 1 base from V and 9 bases from J, leaving 14 bases between. This chain's CDR3 is CASSVTGGYGPQHF. The DNA of the CDR3 is TGTGCCAGCAGCGTAACGGGAGGTTATGGGCCCCAGCATTTT.

This clonotype was observed many times. The J gene is TRBJ2-7, the V gene TRBV12-3 or TRBV12-4, with D possibly matching TRBD2 (6 bases). The CDR3 is 16 amino acids. V was trimmed by 6 bases and J by 2 bases, leaving 20 bases between them. CDR3 sequence: CASSEPGTPGTYEQYF. The CDR3 DNA is TGTGCCAGCAGCGAGCCCGGGACTCCCGGGACCTACGAGCAGTACTTC.

This clonotype was picked up many times. The chain uses TRBV7-2 and TRBJ2-7; TRBD2 matches at 7 bases. The ends lost 2 bases at V and 1 base at J; junction bases unmatched: 5. This CDR3 contains 15 residues. Per germline, CDR1 SGHTA and CDR2 FQGNSA. Here the CDR3 DNA reads TGTGCCAGCAGCTTAAGGCTAGCGGAATCCTACGAGCAGTACTTC. This gives the protein CASSLRLAESYEQYF.

This clonotype was observed a single time. A much larger clone lies one base from this, so it may be a read error. The chain is built from TRBV22-1 and TRBJ1-3; TRBD1, as called in the table, went unchecked against the DNA. TRBV22-1 has pseudogene status. The CDR3 runs 19 residues. This chain's CDR3 is CTSSYPGQGPYFSGNTIYF. CDR3 nucleotides: TGTACCAGCAGCTACCCCGGACAGGGACCGTACTTCTCTGGAAACACCATATATTTT.

This clonotype has ten or more counts. This sequence joins TRBV12-5 and TRBJ1-4, with a tentative D call TRBD1 (5 bases). V lost 7 bases and J lost 7, with 19 bases in between. The germline V gene encodes CDR1 LGHNT and CDR2 FRNRAP. The length of the CDR3 is 15 residues. This chain's CDR3 is CASAPPEGYGEKLFF. The CDR3 DNA sequence: TGTGCTAGTGCCCCCCCGGAGGGGTACGGTGAAAAACTGTTTTTT.

This clonotype was detected ten times or more. This chain connects TRBV7-9 to TRBJ1-1; unclear D gene. Trimming stripped 5 bases from V and 4 bases from J, with 17 bases between. Germline-derived CDR1 and CDR2 are SEHNR and FQNEAQ (reference sequence). The CDR3 spans 15 residues. The CDR3 coding sequence is TGTGCCAGCAGCCAAGGAGGACCGCCAACCACTGAAGCTTTCTTT. It is translated as CASSQGGPPTTEAFF.

This clonotype came up many times. J is TRBJ2-7 and V is TRBV5-1, with D hard to call. In germline, CDR1 is SGHRS, CDR2 YFSETQ. The CDR3 contains 12 residues. V was shortened by 0 bases and J by 2 bases, with 3 bases between the two germline ends. The CDR3 bases are TGCGCCAGCAGCTTGGGGACCTACGAGCAGTACTTC. Translation gives CASSLGTYEQYF.

This clonotype was counted ten times or more. The CDR3 protein is CASRRHTTNEKLFF. CDR3 DNA: TGTGCCAGCAGAAGACACACAACTAATGAAAAACTGTTTTTT. The rearrangement joins TRBV12-3 or TRBV12-4 to TRBJ1-4; D unresolved. The V and J ends lost 6 bases and 0 bases respectively, with 8 bases between them. The CDR3 has 14 amino acids.

Many counts were recorded for this clonotype. This chain joins TRBV15 and TRBJ1-2, with 9 bases matching TRBD1. V dropped 1 base and J dropped 5; count of bases not matched to a gene: 5. This CDR3 spans 15 amino acids. The V gene's germline CDR1 is LNHNV and CDR2 YYDKDF (reference sequence). This chain's CDR3 is CATSRVDRGAYGYTF. As DNA, the CDR3 is TGTGCCACCAGCAGAGTGGACAGGGGCGCTTATGGCTACACCTTC.

This clonotype was counted at least ten times. This rearrangement joins TRBV12-3 or TRBV12-4 to TRBJ2-7; 12 nucleotides match TRBD2. V was clipped by 6 bases and J by 0 bases; unmatched bases: 6. This CDR3 has 16 residues. The CDR3 sequence is CASRSGTSGFSYEQYF. The CDR3 DNA is TGTGCCAGCAGGTCCGGGACTAGCGGGTTCTCCTACGAGCAGTACTTC.

This clonotype was counted at least ten times. The rearrangement links TRBV10-3 to TRBJ2-1, with D uncertain. Germline V gives CDR1 ENHRY, CDR2 SYGVKD. This CDR3 spans 18 amino acids. V was shortened by 0 bases and J by 0 bases, with 15 bases between the two germline ends. This CDR3 reads CAISESQSVGYSYNEQFF. CDR3 DNA sequence: TGTGCCATCAGTGAGTCCCAATCAGTGGGGTACTCCTACAATGAGCAGTTCTTC.

This clonotype was picked up many times. This chain links TRBV7-9 with TRBJ2-7, with a possible D match to TRBD2 (6 bases). This CDR3 region has 14 residues. Germline values: CDR1 SEHNR, CDR2 FQNEAQ (reference sequence). The V end was cut by 5 bases, the J end by 3 bases, with 14 bases between. For the CDR3, the DNA is TGTGCCAGCAGCCCGACTAGAGAAGTCTACGAGCAGTACTTC. It translates to CASSPTREVYEQYF.

This clonotype occurred once. V and J are TRBV5-4 and TRBJ2-5; D tentatively fits TRBD1 or TRBD2 (5 bases each). The V end lost 3 bases, the J end lost 5 bases, and 11 bases lay between the germline ends. CDR3 length: 13 amino acids. CDR1 is SGHNT and CDR2 is YYREEE in the germline V gene (reference sequence). The CDR3 DNA follows: TGTGCCAGCAGCTCCCGGGACGGGGAGACCCAGTACTTC. Translating it yields CASSSRDGETQYF.